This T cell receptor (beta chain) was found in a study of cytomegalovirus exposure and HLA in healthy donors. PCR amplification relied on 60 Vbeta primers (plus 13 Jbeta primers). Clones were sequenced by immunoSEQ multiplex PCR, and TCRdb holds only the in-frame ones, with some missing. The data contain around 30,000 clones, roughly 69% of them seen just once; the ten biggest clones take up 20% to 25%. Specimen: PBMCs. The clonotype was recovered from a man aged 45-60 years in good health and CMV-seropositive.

Here the CDR3 reads CASSHARDRSSGANVLTF. CDR3 sequence (DNA): TGTGCCAGCAGCCACGCCCGGGACAGGTCATCTGGGGCCAACGTCCTGACTTTC. The J gene is TRBJ2-6, the V gene TRBV7-8; 8 nucleotides align to TRBD1. CDR1 and CDR2 from the germline V gene are SGHVS and FQNEAQ. V lost 5 bases and J lost 1; bases outside the gene matches: 10. The CDR3 spans 18 residues.